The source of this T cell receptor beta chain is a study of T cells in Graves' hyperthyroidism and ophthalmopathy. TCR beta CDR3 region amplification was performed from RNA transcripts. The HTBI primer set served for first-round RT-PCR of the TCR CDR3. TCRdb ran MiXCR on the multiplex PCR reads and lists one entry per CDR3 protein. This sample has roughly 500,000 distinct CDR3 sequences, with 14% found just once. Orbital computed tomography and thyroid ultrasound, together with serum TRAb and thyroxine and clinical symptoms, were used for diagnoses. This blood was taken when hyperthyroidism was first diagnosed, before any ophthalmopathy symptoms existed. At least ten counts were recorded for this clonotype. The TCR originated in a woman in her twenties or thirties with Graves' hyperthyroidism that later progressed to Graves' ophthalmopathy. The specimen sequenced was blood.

CDR3 DNA sequence: TGTGCCTGGAGTCAGGAAAAACTGTTTTTT. Its protein is CAWSQEKLFF. The chain joins TRBV30 to TRBJ1-4; D not resolved. V was trimmed by 2 bases and J by 8 bases, leaving 3 bases between them. The germline V gene encodes CDR1 GTSNPN and CDR2 SVGIG (reference sequence). This CDR3 has 10 residues. Using reference TRBV30 and TRBJ1-4 for the parts outside the CDR3, the full variable domain is SQTIHQWPATLVQPVGSPLSLECTVEGTSNPNLYWYRQAAGRGLQLLFYSVGIGQISSEVPQNLSASRPQDRQFILSSKKLLLSDSGFYLCAWSQEKLFFGSGTQLSVL.